These 23 T cell receptor beta chains were sequenced from one sample in a study of blood T cell repertoires in COVID-19. This table comes from immunoSEQ multiplex PCR, and its TCRdb copy is limited to in-frame clones, with some not included. The sample shows 360,000 or so clones, approximately 84% of them seen only once. Sequencing input: PBMCs or T cells enriched from blood (not recorded which). The receptors were sampled from a woman in her 30s who had recovered from COVID-19.

This chain links TRBV18 with TRBJ2-2, with a weak D call TRBD1 (5 bases). This CDR3 spans 15 amino acids. Trimming left V 2 bases short and J 4 bases short, with 11 bases between. Germline loops: CDR1 KGHSH, CDR2 LQKENI. The DNA for the CDR3 is TGTGCCAGCTCACCAAGGGGCAAACCCACCGGGGAGCTGTTTTTT. It specifies CASSPRGKPTGELFF.

The chain uses TRBV11-2 and TRBJ2-7; maybe TRBD1 (6 bases). The CDR3 runs to 14 residues. Trimming left V 5 bases short and J 6 bases short, with 17 bases between. The germline V gene encodes CDR1 SGHAT and CDR2 FQNNGV. CDR3 nucleotide sequence: TGTGCCAGCAGCCCAGAACAGGGAGTTGGCGAGCAGTACTTC. Translation gives CASSPEQGVGEQYF.

This chain links TRBV11-2 with TRBJ1-3; D is undetermined. V shed 1 base and J shed 2 bases, with 18 bases lying between them. The germline V gene has CDR1 SGHAT and CDR2 FQNNGV. The CDR3 spans 18 residues. As DNA, the CDR3 is TGTGCCAGCAGCTTAGCTACTTACGGGGAAGCACCTGGAAACACCATATATTTT. Amino acid sequence: CASSLATYGEAPGNTIYF.

The chain is built from TRBV18 and TRBJ2-1, with 8 bases lining up with TRBD1. Germline V gene data show CDR1 as KGHSH and CDR2 as LQKENI. The V segment lost 2 bases and the J segment 2 bases; nucleotides outside the gene matches: 5. The CDR3 runs to 16 residues. The CDR3 reads CASSPGPDRAYNEQFF. The CDR3 coding sequence is TGTGCCAGCTCACCAGGACCGGACAGGGCCTACAATGAGCAGTTCTTC. Together with reference TRBV18 and TRBJ2-1, the CDR3 gives the full variable domain: NAGVMQNPRHLVRRRGQEARLRCSPMKGHSHVYWYRQLPEEGLKFMVYLQKENIIDESGMPKERFSAEFPKEGPSILRIQQVVRGDSAAYFCASSPGPDRAYNEQFFGPGTRLTVL.

This chain connects TRBV5-4 to TRBJ1-4; D call uncertain. The germline V gene has CDR1 SGHNT and CDR2 YYREEE (reference sequence). V lost 0 bases and J 5 bases, leaving 8 bases between the germline ends. The CDR3 length is 14 residues. The DNA of the CDR3 is TGTGCCAGCAGCTTGGGGTCGGGGAATGAAAAACTGTTTTTT. Translated, it gives CASSLGSGNEKLFF.

This chain connects TRBV7-9 to TRBJ2-3; 14 bases map to TRBD2. CDR1 is SEHNR, CDR2 FQNEAQ, per germline (reference sequence). After removal of 5 bases from V and 6 bases from J, the junction contained 13 bases not matched to a gene. The length of the CDR3 is 18 residues. The CDR3 is CASSRTSGGQDQRDTQYF. CDR3 sequence (DNA): TGTGCCAGCAGCCGGACTAGCGGGGGGCAGGACCAGAGGGATACGCAGTATTTT.

This clone was seen a few times. This chain joins TRBV2 and TRBJ2-7; tentatively, D is TRBD2 (5 bases). The CDR3 contains 13 residues. V was trimmed by 3 bases and J by 2 bases, leaving 8 bases between them. The germline V gene has CDR1 SNHLY and CDR2 FYNNEI. The CDR3: CASSDGVTYEQYF. The CDR3 nucleotides read TGTGCCAGCAGTGACGGGGTAACCTACGAGCAGTACTTC.

This chain uses TRBV27 with TRBJ2-5, with 7 bases that match TRBD1. The CDR3 runs to 15 residues. Germline lookup yields CDR1 MNHEY and CDR2 SMNVEV (reference sequence). Unmatched junction bases numbered 10, after V lost 4 bases and J lost 5 bases. The CDR3 region has the DNA TGTGCCAGCAGTTCCCTCCAAAACAGGGGCGAGACCCAGTACTTC. This gives the protein CASSSLQNRGETQYF.

V usage is TRBV5-1 and J usage is TRBJ2-5, with 8 bases lining up with TRBD1. The germline V gene encodes CDR1 SGHRS and CDR2 YFSETQ. V lost 3 bases, J lost 2 bases, and 3 bases stayed unmatched. This CDR3 is built from 14 residues. The CDR3 loop is CASSSQGGQETQYF. Here the CDR3 DNA reads TGCGCCAGCAGCTCACAGGGGGGACAAGAGACCCAGTACTTC.

This clone was recorded a few times. In DNA form, the CDR3 reads TGCGCCAGCAGCTTAACGACAGGGGTGGGCGGCTACACCTTC. This gives the protein CASSLTTGVGGYTF. The V gene is TRBV5-1, the J gene TRBJ1-2; 8 bases match TRBD1. V lost 2 bases and J lost 8; bases outside the gene matches: 8. The CDR3 has 14 residues. Germline V gene data show CDR1 as SGHRS and CDR2 as YFSETQ.

This clone was found a few times. This CDR3 is CASSGTGWNRNQPQHF. CDR3 DNA sequence: TGTGCCAGCAGTGGGACGGGGTGGAATCGCAATCAGCCCCAGCATTTT. The chain combines TRBV2 with TRBJ1-5; no firm D call. The CDR3 consists of 16 residues. The V gene's germline CDR1 is SNHLY and CDR2 FYNNEI. V gave up 4 bases and J gave up 2 bases, with 15 bases separating them.

This sequence joins TRBV6-5 and TRBJ1-6; TRBD1 matches 7 bases. CDR1 is MNHEY and CDR2 is SVGAGI in the germline V gene. The CDR3 sequence is 15 residues long. J was trimmed by 4 bases and V by 8 bases; bases with no gene match: 8. The CDR3 coding sequence is TGTGCCAGCTGCGAACAGGGACAGTATAATTCACCCCTCCACTTT. This gives the protein CASCEQGQYNSPLHF.

This sequence joins TRBV27 and TRBJ2-1; D not resolved. The germline V and J ends were trimmed by 0 bases and 0 bases, with 12 bases remaining between them. The CDR3 spans 17 residues. Germline CDR1 reads MNHEY; CDR2 reads SMNVEV (reference sequence). CDR3 amino acids: CASSLSELAASYNEQFF. CDR3 sequence (DNA): TGTGCCAGCAGTTTATCGGAGCTGGCGGCCTCCTACAATGAGCAGTTCTTC.

This clone was recorded only once. The chain is built from TRBV7-9 and TRBJ1-3; TRBD1 is a possible D gene (5 bases). The CDR3 is 18 residues long. CDR1 is SEHNR and CDR2 is FQNEAQ in the germline V gene (reference sequence). V lost 5 bases, J lost 0 bases, and 20 bases lay in between. CDR3 amino acids: CASSERLGGKSSGNTIYF. CDR3 nucleotide sequence: TGTGCCAGCAGCGAGAGGTTGGGGGGAAAAAGCTCTGGAAACACCATATATTTT.

This clone was found a few times. The chain has TRBV7-3 and TRBJ2-3; 11 bases agree with TRBD2. With 3 bases clipped from V and 6 bases from J, the junction kept 5 bases outside the gene matches. Germline loops: CDR1 SGHTA, CDR2 FQGTGA. The CDR3 is 15 residues long. This chain's CDR3 is CASSFSGGAFDTQYF. The CDR3 bases are TGTGCCAGCAGCTTTAGCGGGGGGGCCTTTGATACGCAGTATTTT.

The chain couples TRBV7-2 to TRBJ2-2, with D perhaps matching TRBD2 (5 bases). The germline V gene has CDR1 SGHTA and CDR2 FQGNSA. This CDR3 region has 16 residues. Trimming took 7 bases from V and 0 from J, leaving 15 bases between them. CDR3 nucleotides: TGTGCCAGCAACCCTCTCGGGGTCACGAACACCGGGGAGCTGTTTTTT. Encoded protein: CASNPLGVTNTGELFF.

The chain recombines TRBV10-3 with TRBJ2-7, with 10 bases identical to TRBD2. Germline trimming cut 10 bases from V and 3 bases from J; bases unmatched to any gene: 6. The germline CDR1 and CDR2 sequences are ENHRY and SYGVKD. The CDR3 length is 13 residues. CDR3 region: CATSLAGLYEQYF. CDR3 DNA: TGTGCCACATCACTAGCGGGACTCTACGAGCAGTACTTC.

This clone is a singleton in its sample. V and J are TRBV5-8 and TRBJ1-5; a weak D match, TRBD1 (6 bases). Per germline, CDR1 SGHTS and CDR2 YDEGEE. This CDR3 has 15 amino acids. Trimming stripped 5 bases from V and 0 bases from J, with 12 bases between. The CDR3 coding sequence is TGTGCCAGCAGGGTCAGGGGACCTAGCAATCAGCCCCAGCATTTT. Residues: CASRVRGPSNQPQHF.

This clone has more than one count but fewer than ten. The chain recombines TRBV3-1 (or the pseudogene TRBV3-2) with TRBJ1-4; no reliable D call. The V gene lost 2 bases and the J gene lost 5 bases, with 9 bases spanning the gap. This CDR3 contains 14 residues. Germline V gene sequence: CDR1 LGHDT, CDR2 YNNKEL (reference sequence). The CDR3 loop reads CASSQLLLNEKLFF. The DNA of the CDR3 is TGTGCCAGCAGCCAACTTCTCCTCAATGAAAAACTGTTTTTT.

The chain links TRBV7-6 to TRBJ1-1, with 8 positions matching TRBD1. This CDR3 is 15 amino acids long. After removal of 5 bases from V and 2 bases from J, the junction contained 7 bases not matched to a gene. Germline-derived CDR1 and CDR2 are SGHVS and FNYEAQ. The CDR3 sequence: CASSELDRDNTEAFF. The CDR3 nucleotides are TGTGCCAGCAGCGAATTGGACAGGGACAACACTGAAGCTTTCTTT.

The V and J genes are TRBV24-1 and TRBJ1-2; tentative D call: TRBD1 (6 bases). The V gene lost 7 bases and the J gene lost 3 bases, with 11 bases spanning the gap. The CDR3 is 13 amino acids. CDR1 and CDR2 (germline): KGHDR, SFDVKD. CDR3 in amino acids: CATRPDSDYGYTF. The CDR3 region has the DNA TGTGCCACCAGACCGGACAGTGACTATGGCTACACCTTC.

This clone was seen a single time. V and J are TRBV7-6 and TRBJ2-7; maybe TRBD1 (5 bases). Trimming cost V 5 bases and J 5 bases, with 7 bases left between them. The CDR3 runs 11 residues. The germline CDR1 and CDR2 sequences are SGHVS and FNYEAQ. The CDR3 protein is CASSPGNEQYF. CDR3 in DNA: TGTGCCAGCAGCCCAGGGAACGAGCAGTACTTC. Full variable domain (rest looked up from reference TRBV7-6 and TRBJ2-7): GAGVSQSPRYKVTKRGQDVALRCDPISGHVSLYWYRQALGQGPEFLTYFNYEAQQDKSGLPNDRFSAERPEGSISTLTIQRTEQRDSAMYRCASSPGNEQYFGPGTRLTVT.

This clone was seen a single time. The genes are TRBV3-1 (or the pseudogene TRBV3-2) and TRBJ2-5; 11 bases fit TRBD2. V shed 5 bases, J shed 4 bases, and the junction held 6 bases outside the gene matches. The CDR3 contains 15 residues. The germline gives CDR1 LGHDT, CDR2 YNNKEL (reference sequence). CDR3 sequence (DNA): TGTGCCAGCAGCGCTACCACTAGCGGGGGAGAGACCCAGTACTTC. This codes for CASSATTSGGETQYF.